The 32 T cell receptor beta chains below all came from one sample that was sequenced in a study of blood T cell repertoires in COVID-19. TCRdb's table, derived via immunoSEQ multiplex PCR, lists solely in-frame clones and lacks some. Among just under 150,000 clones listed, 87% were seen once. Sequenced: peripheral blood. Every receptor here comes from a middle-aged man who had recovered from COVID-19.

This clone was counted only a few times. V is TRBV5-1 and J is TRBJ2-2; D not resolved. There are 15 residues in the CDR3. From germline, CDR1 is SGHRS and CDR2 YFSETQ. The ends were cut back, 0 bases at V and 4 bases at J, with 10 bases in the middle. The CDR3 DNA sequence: TGCGCCAGCAGCTTGGAACCAGAATTCACCGGGGAGCTGTTTTTT. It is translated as CASSLEPEFTGELFF.

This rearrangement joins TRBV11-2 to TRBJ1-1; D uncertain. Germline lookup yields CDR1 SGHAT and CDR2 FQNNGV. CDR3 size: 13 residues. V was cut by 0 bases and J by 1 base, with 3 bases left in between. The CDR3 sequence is CASSLDGNTEAFF. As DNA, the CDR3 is TGTGCCAGCAGCTTAGACGGGAACACTGAAGCTTTCTTT.

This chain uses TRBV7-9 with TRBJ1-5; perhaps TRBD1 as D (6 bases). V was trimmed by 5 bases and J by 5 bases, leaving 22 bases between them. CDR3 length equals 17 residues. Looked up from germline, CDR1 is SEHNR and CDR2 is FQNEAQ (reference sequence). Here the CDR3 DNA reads TGTGCCAGCAGCGCCGGTGGGACAACGATCAAAGATCAGCCCCAGCATTTT. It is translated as CASSAGGTTIKDQPQHF.

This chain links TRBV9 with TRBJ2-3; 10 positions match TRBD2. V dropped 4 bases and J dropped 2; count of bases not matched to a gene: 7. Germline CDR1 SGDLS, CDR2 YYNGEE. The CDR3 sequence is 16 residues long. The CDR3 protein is CASSSIAGGSTDTQYF. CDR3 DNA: TGTGCCAGCAGCTCCATAGCGGGGGGTTCCACAGATACGCAGTATTTT.

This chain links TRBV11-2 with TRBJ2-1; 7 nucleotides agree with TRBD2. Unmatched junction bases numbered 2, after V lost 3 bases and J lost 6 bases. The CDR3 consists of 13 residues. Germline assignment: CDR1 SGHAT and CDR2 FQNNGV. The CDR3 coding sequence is TGTGCCAGCAGCTTTACGGGAGGCAATGAGCAGTTCTTC. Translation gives CASSFTGGNEQFF.

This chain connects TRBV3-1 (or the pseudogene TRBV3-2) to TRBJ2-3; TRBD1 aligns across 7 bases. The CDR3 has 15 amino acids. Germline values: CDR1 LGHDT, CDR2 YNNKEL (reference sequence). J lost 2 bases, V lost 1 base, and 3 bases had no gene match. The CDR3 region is CASSQVGTDTDTQYF. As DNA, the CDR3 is TGTGCCAGCAGCCAAGTTGGGACAGACACAGATACGCAGTATTTT.

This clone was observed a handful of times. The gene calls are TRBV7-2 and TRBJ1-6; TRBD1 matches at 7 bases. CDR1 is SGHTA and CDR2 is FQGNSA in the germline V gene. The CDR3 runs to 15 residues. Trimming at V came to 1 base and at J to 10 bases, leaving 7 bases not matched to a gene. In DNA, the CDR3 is TGTGCCAGCAGCTTAGTCCCCCAGGGGGGATCACCCCTCCACTTT. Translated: CASSLVPQGGSPLHF.

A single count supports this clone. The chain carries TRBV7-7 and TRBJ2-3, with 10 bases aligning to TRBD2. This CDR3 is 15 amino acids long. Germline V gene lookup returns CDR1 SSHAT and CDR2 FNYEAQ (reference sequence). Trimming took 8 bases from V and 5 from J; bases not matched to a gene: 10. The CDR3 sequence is CASSLERGGIDTQYF. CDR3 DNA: TGTGCCAGCTCCCTTGAGCGGGGGGGCATAGATACGCAGTATTTT. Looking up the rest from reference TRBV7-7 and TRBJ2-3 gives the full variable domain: GAGVSQSPRYKVTKRGQDVTLRCDPISSHATLYWYQQALGQGPEFLTYFNYEAQPDKSGLPSDRFSAERPEGSISTLTIQRTEQRDSAMYRCASSLERGGIDTQYFGPGTRLTVL.

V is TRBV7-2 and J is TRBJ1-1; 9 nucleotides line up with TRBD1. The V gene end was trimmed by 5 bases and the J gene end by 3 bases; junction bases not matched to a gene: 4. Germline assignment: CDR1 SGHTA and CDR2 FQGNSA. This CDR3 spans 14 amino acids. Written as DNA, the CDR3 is TGTGCCAGCAGCGGACGGACAGGGGACACTGAAGCTTTCTTT. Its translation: CASSGRTGDTEAFF.

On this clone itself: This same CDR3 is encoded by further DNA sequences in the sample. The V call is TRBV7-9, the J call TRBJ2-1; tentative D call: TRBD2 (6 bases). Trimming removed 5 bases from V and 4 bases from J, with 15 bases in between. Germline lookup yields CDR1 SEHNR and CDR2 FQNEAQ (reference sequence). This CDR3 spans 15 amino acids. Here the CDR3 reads CASSRSGGEYNEQFF. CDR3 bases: TGTGCCAGCAGCCGCTCGGGCGGGGAATACAATGAGCAGTTCTTC.

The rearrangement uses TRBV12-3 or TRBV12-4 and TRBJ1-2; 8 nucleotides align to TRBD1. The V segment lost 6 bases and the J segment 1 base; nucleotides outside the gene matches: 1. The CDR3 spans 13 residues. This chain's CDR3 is CASSTGGNYGYTF. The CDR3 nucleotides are TGTGCCAGCAGCACAGGGGGTAACTATGGCTACACCTTC.

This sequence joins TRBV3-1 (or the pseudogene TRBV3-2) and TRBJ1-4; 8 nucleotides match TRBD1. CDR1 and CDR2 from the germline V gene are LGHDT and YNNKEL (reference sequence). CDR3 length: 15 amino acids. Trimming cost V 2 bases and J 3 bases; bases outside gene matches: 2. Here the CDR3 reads CASSQTTGANEKLFF. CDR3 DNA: TGTGCCAGCAGCCAAACGACAGGGGCTAATGAAAAACTGTTTTTT.

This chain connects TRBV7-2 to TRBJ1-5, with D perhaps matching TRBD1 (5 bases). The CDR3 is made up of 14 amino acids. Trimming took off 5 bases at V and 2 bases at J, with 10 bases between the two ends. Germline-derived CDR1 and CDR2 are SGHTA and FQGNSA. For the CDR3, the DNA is TGTGCCAGCAGCCCGGGACTTGGCAATCAGCCCCAGCATTTT. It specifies CASSPGLGNQPQHF.

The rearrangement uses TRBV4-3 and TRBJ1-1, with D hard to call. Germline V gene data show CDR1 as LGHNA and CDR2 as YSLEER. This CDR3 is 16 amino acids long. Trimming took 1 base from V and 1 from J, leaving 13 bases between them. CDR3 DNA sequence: TGCGCCAGCAGCCAAGGGGGTTCCGGGGAGAACACTGAAGCTTTCTTT. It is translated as CASSQGGSGENTEAFF.

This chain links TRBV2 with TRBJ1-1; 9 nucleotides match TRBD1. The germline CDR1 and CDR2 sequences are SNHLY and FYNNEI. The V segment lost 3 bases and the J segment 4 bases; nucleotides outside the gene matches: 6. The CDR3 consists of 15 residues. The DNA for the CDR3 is TGTGCCAGCAGTGAGCTCGGACAGGGGCCCACTGAAGCTTTCTTT. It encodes CASSELGQGPTEAFF.

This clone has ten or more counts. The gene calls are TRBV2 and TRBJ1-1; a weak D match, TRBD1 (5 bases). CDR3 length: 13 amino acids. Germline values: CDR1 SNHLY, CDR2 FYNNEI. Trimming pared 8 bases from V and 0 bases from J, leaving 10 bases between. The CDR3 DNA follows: TGTGCCAGCGGGGCCCAGGTGAACACTGAAGCTTTCTTT. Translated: CASGAQVNTEAFF.

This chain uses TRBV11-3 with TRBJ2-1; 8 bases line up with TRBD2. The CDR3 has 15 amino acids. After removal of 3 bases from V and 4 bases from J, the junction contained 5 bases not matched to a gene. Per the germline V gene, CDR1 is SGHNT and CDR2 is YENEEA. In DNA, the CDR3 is TGTGCCAGCAGCTTTCGGGGGGGCGGTTACAATGAGCAGTTCTTC. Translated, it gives CASSFRGGGYNEQFF.

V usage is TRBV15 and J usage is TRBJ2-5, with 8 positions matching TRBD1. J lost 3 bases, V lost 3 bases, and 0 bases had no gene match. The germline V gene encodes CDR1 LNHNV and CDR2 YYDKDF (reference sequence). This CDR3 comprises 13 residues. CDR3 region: CATSRDREETQYF. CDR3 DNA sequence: TGTGCCACCAGCAGGGACAGGGAAGAGACCCAGTACTTC.

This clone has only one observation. The CDR3 DNA reads TGCAGTGCTAGTCCTGGGACAGGGGGCACAGATACGCAGTATTTT. Its protein product is CSASPGTGGTDTQYF. The chain employs TRBV20-1 and TRBJ2-3, with 10 nucleotides matching TRBD1. With 3 bases clipped from V and 1 base from J, the junction kept 4 bases outside the gene matches. The V gene's germline CDR1 is DFQATT and CDR2 SNEGSKA (reference sequence). The CDR3 covers 15 residues.

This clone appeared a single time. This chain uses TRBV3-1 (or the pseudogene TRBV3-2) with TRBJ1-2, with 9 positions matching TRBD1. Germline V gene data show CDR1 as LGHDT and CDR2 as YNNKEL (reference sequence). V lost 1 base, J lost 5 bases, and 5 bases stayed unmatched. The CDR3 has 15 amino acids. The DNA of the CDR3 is TGTGCCAGCAGCCAAGTCCCGGACAGGGGTTATGGCTACACCTTC. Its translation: CASSQVPDRGYGYTF.

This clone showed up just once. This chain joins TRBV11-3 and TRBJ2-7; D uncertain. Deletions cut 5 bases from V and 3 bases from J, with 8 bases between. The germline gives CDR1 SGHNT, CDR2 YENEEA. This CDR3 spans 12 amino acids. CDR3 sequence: CASSPTSYEQYF. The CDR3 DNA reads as TGTGCCAGCAGCCCGACAAGCTACGAGCAGTACTTC.

CDR3 sequence reads: CASSDRGTKAFF. CDR3 DNA sequence: TGTGCCAGCAGCGACAGGGGCACAAAAGCTTTCTTT. This sequence joins TRBV5-6 and TRBJ1-1, with TRBD1 matching over 8 bases. The CDR3 loop spans 12 amino acids. CDR1 SGHDT and CDR2 YYEEEE come from the germline V gene. V lost 4 bases, J lost 9 bases, and 5 bases stayed unmatched.

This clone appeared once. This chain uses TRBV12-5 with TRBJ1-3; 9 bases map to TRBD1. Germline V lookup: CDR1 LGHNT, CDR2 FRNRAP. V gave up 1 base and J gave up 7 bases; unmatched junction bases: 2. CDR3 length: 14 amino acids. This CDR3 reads CASGLGTGANTIYF. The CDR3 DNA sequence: TGTGCTAGTGGTTTGGGGACAGGGGCCAACACCATATATTTT.

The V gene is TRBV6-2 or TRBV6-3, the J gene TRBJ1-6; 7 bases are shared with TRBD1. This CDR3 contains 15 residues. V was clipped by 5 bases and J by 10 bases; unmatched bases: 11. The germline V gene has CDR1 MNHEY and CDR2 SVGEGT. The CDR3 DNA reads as TGTGCCAGCAGTCGCTCGACAGGGAAGCACTCACCCCTCCACTTT. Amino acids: CASSRSTGKHSPLHF.

DNA for the CDR3: TGTGCCAGCAGCCCGGGGACAGCGCCTAGCACAGATACGCAGTATTTT. Translation: CASSPGTAPSTDTQYF. The rearrangement links TRBV9 to TRBJ2-3, with TRBD1 matching over 7 bases. The CDR3 is 16 amino acids. The germline V gene encodes CDR1 SGDLS and CDR2 YYNGEE. The V and J ends lost 4 bases and 0 bases, in that order; junction bases with no gene match: 8.

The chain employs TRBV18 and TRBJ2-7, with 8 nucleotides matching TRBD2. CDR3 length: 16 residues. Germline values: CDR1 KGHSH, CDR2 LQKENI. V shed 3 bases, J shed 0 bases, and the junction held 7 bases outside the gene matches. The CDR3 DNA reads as TGTGCCAGCTCACCCTCGGGGGGGAGCGTCTCCTACGAGCAGTACTTC. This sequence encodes CASSPSGGSVSYEQYF.

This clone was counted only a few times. In DNA, the CDR3 is TGTGCCACGTCTTCGCTCGGTGGCTACGAGCAGTACTTC. It specifies CATSSLGGYEQYF. The V call is TRBV3-1 (or the pseudogene TRBV3-2), the J call TRBJ2-7, with unresolved D. The germline gives CDR1 LGHDT, CDR2 YNNKEL (reference sequence). There are 13 residues in the CDR3. Trimming left V 10 bases short and J 3 bases short, with 16 bases between.

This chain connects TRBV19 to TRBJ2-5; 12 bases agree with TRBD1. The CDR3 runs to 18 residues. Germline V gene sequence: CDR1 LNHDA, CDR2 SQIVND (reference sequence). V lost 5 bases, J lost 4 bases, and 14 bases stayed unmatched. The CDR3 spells CASSRTGTGGNWRETQYF. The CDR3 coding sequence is TGTGCCAGTAGTCGGACGGGGACAGGGGGCAATTGGCGAGAGACCCAGTACTTC. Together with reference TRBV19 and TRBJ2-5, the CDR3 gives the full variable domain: DGGITQSPKYLFRKEGQNVTLSCEQNLNHDAMYWYRQDPGQGLRLIYYSQIVNDFQKGDIAEGYSVSREKKESFPLTVTSAQKNPTAFYLCASSRTGTGGNWRETQYFGPGTRLLVL.

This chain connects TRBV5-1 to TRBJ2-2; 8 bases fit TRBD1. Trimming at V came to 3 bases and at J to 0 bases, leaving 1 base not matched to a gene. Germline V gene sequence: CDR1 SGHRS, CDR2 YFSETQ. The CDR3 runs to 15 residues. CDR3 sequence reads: CASSWTGSNTGELFF. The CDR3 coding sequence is TGCGCCAGCAGCTGGACAGGGTCGAACACCGGGGAGCTGTTTTTT.

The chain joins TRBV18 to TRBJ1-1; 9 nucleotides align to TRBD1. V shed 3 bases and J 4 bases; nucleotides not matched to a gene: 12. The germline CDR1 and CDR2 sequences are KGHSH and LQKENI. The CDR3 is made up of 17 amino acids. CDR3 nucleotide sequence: TGTGCCAGCTCACCGGGACAGGGTTGGGGACTGAGCACTGAAGCTTTCTTT. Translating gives CASSPGQGWGLSTEAFF.

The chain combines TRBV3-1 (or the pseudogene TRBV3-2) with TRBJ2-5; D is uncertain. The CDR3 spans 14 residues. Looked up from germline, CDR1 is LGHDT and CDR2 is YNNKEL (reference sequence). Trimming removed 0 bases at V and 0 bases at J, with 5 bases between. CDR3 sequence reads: CASSQDPNQETQYF. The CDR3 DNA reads TGTGCCAGCAGCCAAGATCCCAACCAAGAGACCCAGTACTTC.

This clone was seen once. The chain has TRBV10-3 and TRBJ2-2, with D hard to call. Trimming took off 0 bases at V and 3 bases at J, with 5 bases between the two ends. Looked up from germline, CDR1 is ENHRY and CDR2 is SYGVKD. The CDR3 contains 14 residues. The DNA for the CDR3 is TGTGCCATCAGTGAGTCTACAGACACCGGGGAGCTGTTTTTT. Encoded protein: CAISESTDTGELFF.